What follows are 18 T cell receptor beta chains derived from one specimen sequenced in a study of CD8 T cells in Susac syndrome. It was with random hexamers that about 0.45 to 1 ug RNA was reverse transcribed. TCRdb re-analysed the immunoSEQ multiplex PCR reads in MiXCR, keeping a single row per CDR3 protein. Of around 300,000 distinct CDR3 sequences in the sample, about 82% were seen once. Sequencing input: CD8+ T cells from PBMCs. The receptors shown here come from a human donor with multiple sclerosis.

The chain couples TRBV27 to TRBJ1-6; D is unresolved. CDR1 and CDR2 (germline): MNHEY, SMNVEV (reference sequence). This CDR3 region has 12 residues. The V end lost 3 bases, the J end lost 9 bases, and 6 bases lay between the germline ends. Here the CDR3 DNA reads TGTGCCAGCAGTTTGCCCAGTTCACCCCTCCACTTT. Residues: CASSLPSSPLHF.

V gene TRBV27 combines with J gene TRBJ2-7; no clear D gene. Germline V gene sequence: CDR1 MNHEY, CDR2 SMNVEV (reference sequence). The germline V and J ends were trimmed by 5 bases and 0 bases, with 20 bases remaining between them. The CDR3 is 17 amino acids. CDR3 in amino acids: CASSPHLDTPGSYEQYF. The CDR3, as DNA: TGTGCCAGCAGTCCACATCTTGACACCCCGGGCTCCTACGAGCAGTACTTC.

V usage is TRBV5-6 and J usage is TRBJ2-1; 7 nucleotides agree with TRBD2. CDR3 size: 16 residues. Per germline, CDR1 SGHDT and CDR2 YYEEEE. The J segment lost 2 bases and the V segment lost 1 base, leaving 6 bases of the junction unmatched. The CDR3 protein is CASSLSSRGAYNEQFF. The CDR3 nucleotides are TGTGCCAGCAGCTTGTCCAGCCGGGGGGCCTACAATGAGCAGTTCTTC. The variable domain in full, with the rest retrieved from reference TRBV5-6 and TRBJ2-1, is DAGVTQSPTHLIKTRGQQVTLRCSPKSGHDTVSWYQQALGQGPQFIFQYYEEEERQRGNFPDRFSGHQFPNYSSELNVNALLLGDSALYLCASSLSSRGAYNEQFFGPGTRLTVL.

The chain joins TRBV12-3 or TRBV12-4 to TRBJ1-5, with unresolved D. Deletions cut 6 bases from V and 11 bases from J, with 11 bases between. The CDR3 is 11 amino acids. The CDR3 loop is CASSSPRAQHF. In DNA, the CDR3 is TGTGCCAGCAGCTCACCGCGGGCCCAGCATTTT.

This chain connects TRBV19 to TRBJ2-1; the D gene could be TRBD1 or TRBD2 (5 bases each). There are 15 residues in the CDR3. Per germline, CDR1 LNHDA and CDR2 SQIVND (reference sequence). V was clipped by 5 bases and J by 8 bases, with 19 bases between them. The CDR3 DNA reads TGTGCCAGTAGTGGATTGTGGGGGTTGGGGGATGAGCAGTTCTTC. Its translation is CASSGLWGLGDEQFF.

The V and J genes are TRBV27 and TRBJ1-5, with a weak D call TRBD1 (6 bases). The CDR3 sequence is 15 residues long. Trimming took 1 base from V and 4 from J, leaving 11 bases between them. Germline V gene data show CDR1 as MNHEY and CDR2 as SMNVEV (reference sequence). The CDR3 region is CASSLYQGPNQPQHF. CDR3 DNA sequence: TGTGCCAGCAGTTTATATCAGGGGCCGAATCAGCCCCAGCATTTT.

The rearrangement uses TRBV7-9 and TRBJ2-7; D call uncertain. The V end lost 4 bases, the J end lost 3 bases, and 7 bases lay between the germline ends. The CDR3 spans 12 residues. Germline V gives CDR1 SEHNR, CDR2 FQNEAQ (reference sequence). The CDR3 is CASSYDNYEQYF. Written as DNA, the CDR3 is TGTGCCAGCAGCTACGACAACTACGAGCAGTACTTC.

This CDR3 reads CASSLSGGIAGVNEQYF. The CDR3 DNA follows: TGTGCCAGCAGTTTAAGTGGAGGGATAGCGGGAGTCAACGAGCAGTACTTC. The V call is TRBV27, the J call TRBJ2-7; 9 bases agree with TRBD2. The germline V gene encodes CDR1 MNHEY and CDR2 SMNVEV (reference sequence). The CDR3 covers 17 residues. Trimming took 2 bases from V and 5 from J; bases not matched to a gene: 13.

The rearrangement links TRBV10-3 to TRBJ2-7, with a tentative D call TRBD1 (6 bases). Germline CDR1 and CDR2: ENHRY and SYGVKD. CDR3 size: 16 residues. Trimming pared 3 bases from V and 1 base from J, leaving 16 bases between. The CDR3 region is CAISERRQGKSYEQYF. The CDR3 coding sequence is TGTGCCATCAGTGAAAGGAGGCAGGGGAAATCCTACGAGCAGTACTTC.

This clonotype was counted ten times or more. The chain employs TRBV11-2 and TRBJ2-7, with TRBD1 identical over 8 bases. This CDR3 has 14 residues. After removal of 5 bases from V and 3 bases from J, the junction contained 6 bases not matched to a gene. Germline CDR1 SGHAT, CDR2 FQNNGV. CDR3 bases: TGTGCCAGCAGCCACCGGGACAGGAACTACGAGCAGTACTTC. It specifies CASSHRDRNYEQYF.

V usage is TRBV27 and J usage is TRBJ2-2; D possibly corresponds to TRBD1 (6 bases). Trimming shortened V by 8 bases and J by 1 base, and 14 bases separated the two germline ends. The CDR3 covers 15 residues. The germline V gene has CDR1 MNHEY and CDR2 SMNVEV (reference sequence). CDR3 region: CASGSTGLNTGELFF. Here the CDR3 DNA reads TGTGCCAGCGGCTCGACAGGTCTGAACACCGGGGAGCTGTTTTTT.

V is TRBV4-3 and J is TRBJ2-2; D uncertain. Per the germline V gene, CDR1 is LGHNA and CDR2 is YSLEER. With 0 bases removed from V and 7 bases from J, the gap between germline ends came to 9 bases. The CDR3 totals 14 residues. CDR3 sequence: CASSQDFRGGELFF. In nucleotides, the CDR3 is TGCGCCAGCAGCCAAGATTTTCGTGGCGGGGAGCTGTTTTTT.

The V and J genes are TRBV2 and TRBJ2-7; the D gene could be TRBD1 or TRBD2 (5 bases each). Germline CDR1 and CDR2: SNHLY and FYNNEI. The CDR3 runs to 15 residues. Trimming left V 0 bases short and J 2 bases short, with 11 bases between. This chain's CDR3 is CASSEAGRQTYEQYF. The CDR3 DNA follows: TGTGCCAGCAGTGAAGCAGGGAGACAGACCTACGAGCAGTACTTC.

The chain has TRBV6-1 and TRBJ1-2, with TRBD1 as a possible D gene (5 bases). V lost 4 bases and J lost 7, with 22 bases in between. The CDR3 loop spans 16 amino acids. Germline V gene sequence: CDR1 MNHNS, CDR2 SASEGT. CDR3 DNA: TGTGCCAGCAGTGTAATTCCTCCCGGGACCGGTCCTGGCTACACCTTC. Encoded protein: CASSVIPPGTGPGYTF.

V usage is TRBV28 and J usage is TRBJ2-5; TRBD2 agrees at 10 bases. The junction had 14 bases not matched to a gene; V was cut back by 5 bases and J by 5 bases. The CDR3 loop spans 17 amino acids. CDR1 MDHEN and CDR2 SYDVKM come from the germline V gene. The CDR3 loop reads CASSRPILGLAFETQYF. DNA for the CDR3: TGTGCCAGCAGTCGCCCTATACTGGGACTAGCGTTCGAGACCCAGTACTTC.

The chain links TRBV4-3 to TRBJ2-7; unclear D gene. The CDR3 runs to 15 residues. Germline CDR1 is LGHNA and CDR2 is YSLEER. Trimming took off 0 bases at V and 4 bases at J, with 13 bases between the two ends. The CDR3 loop reads CASSQDQSDIYEQYF. DNA for the CDR3: TGCGCCAGCAGCCAAGATCAGTCTGACATATACGAGCAGTACTTC.

The chain combines TRBV15 with TRBJ1-4; possible D gene TRBD1, 5 bases. CDR1 is LNHNV, CDR2 YYDKDF, per germline (reference sequence). This CDR3 spans 16 amino acids. Deletions cut 1 base from V and 7 bases from J, with 16 bases between. The CDR3, as DNA: TGTGCCACCAGCAGAGGCCTTTTAAGTGGGACTGAAAAACTGTTTTTT. Its translation is CATSRGLLSGTEKLFF.

The chain joins TRBV7-2 to TRBJ1-1, with D hard to call. The CDR3 totals 15 residues. Per the germline V gene, CDR1 is SGHTA and CDR2 is FQGNSA. Trimming took 1 base from V and 0 from J, leaving 9 bases between them. The CDR3, as DNA: TGTGCCAGCAGCTTAGGGAGAGCCATGAACACTGAAGCTTTCTTT. This sequence encodes CASSLGRAMNTEAFF.